The 20 T cell receptor beta chains presented below share a single source sample, sequenced in a study of cytomegalovirus exposure and HLA in healthy donors. Researchers ran the PCR with 60 Vbeta and 13 Jbeta primers. Measured with immunoSEQ multiplex PCR; TCRdb has only the in-frame clones, and not every one. Of 55,000 to 70,000 clones listed, about 73% were seen once; the top ten hold 11%. Sequenced input: PBMCs. The source is an older woman in good health and CMV-seropositive.

The chain carries TRBV28 and TRBJ1-1; D might be TRBD1 (5 bases). Germline V lookup: CDR1 MDHEN, CDR2 SYDVKM. V was pared by 5 bases and J by 11 bases, with 18 bases between. The CDR3 consists of 13 residues. This chain's CDR3 is CASSPPGLVAAFF. CDR3 nucleotide sequence: TGTGCCAGCAGTCCCCCGGGACTCGTGGCCGCTTTCTTT.

The rearrangement links TRBV10-3 to TRBJ2-7; TRBD2 aligns across 9 bases. The ends lost 7 bases at V and 6 bases at J; junction bases unmatched: 10. Germline V gene sequence: CDR1 ENHRY, CDR2 SYGVKD. The CDR3 has 14 residues. The CDR3 protein is CAIMAGGRRSEQYF. Here the CDR3 DNA reads TGTGCCATCATGGCGGGGGGGAGGAGGAGCGAGCAGTACTTC.

The J gene is TRBJ1-1, the V gene TRBV6-7, with a possible D match to TRBD1 (5 bases). TRBV6-7 is noted as an ORF with a role that remains uncertain. CDR3 size: 14 residues. V was pared by 6 bases and J by 3 bases, with 14 bases between. Here the CDR3 DNA reads TGTGCCAGCAGCCCTCGGGGGGAAGACACTGAAGCTTTCTTT. It translates to CASSPRGEDTEAFF.

The V call is TRBV9, the J call TRBJ1-3, with 7 nucleotides matching TRBD1. The germline V gene encodes CDR1 SGDLS and CDR2 YYNGEE. Trimming cost V 4 bases and J 3 bases; bases outside gene matches: 13. The CDR3 runs to 17 residues. The CDR3 sequence: CASSFRQGPRLGNTIYF. CDR3 bases: TGTGCCAGCAGCTTTCGACAGGGTCCCCGCCTTGGAAACACCATATATTTT.

V usage is TRBV2 and J usage is TRBJ2-7; the match to TRBD2 covers 7 bases. Germline V gene lookup returns CDR1 SNHLY and CDR2 FYNNEI. This CDR3 region has 12 residues. Unmatched junction bases numbered 1, after V lost 1 base and J lost 7 bases. In DNA form, the CDR3 reads TGTGCCAGCAGTGAAGGGGAGGGGGAGCAGTACTTC. This translates into CASSEGEGEQYF.

This clone has more than one count but fewer than ten. Other DNA variants within this sample encode the same CDR3. The chain links TRBV6-5 to TRBJ1-5; D unclear. Germline-derived CDR1 and CDR2 are MNHEY and SVGAGI. The V gene lost 0 bases and the J gene lost 0 bases, with 6 bases spanning the gap. CDR3 length: 15 residues. The CDR3 DNA sequence: TGTGCCAGCAGTTACTCCAGAAATAGCAATCAGCCCCAGCATTTT. It is translated as CASSYSRNSNQPQHF.

This clone was counted a few times. This sequence joins TRBV5-1 and TRBJ1-3, with D possibly being TRBD1 (5 bases). Germline CDR1 SGHRS, CDR2 YFSETQ. V lost 1 base and J lost 6, with 11 bases in between. The CDR3 sequence is 14 residues long. CDR3 sequence reads: CASSLQGSENTIYF. CDR3 bases: TGCGCCAGCAGCTTGCAGGGTAGTGAAAACACCATATATTTT.

The rearrangement joins TRBV29-1 to TRBJ2-1; TRBD2 agrees at 14 bases. This CDR3 is built from 13 residues. With V trimmed by 7 bases and J by 8 bases, 4 bases remained unmatched. The V gene's germline CDR1 is SQVTM and CDR2 ANQGSEA. CDR3 protein: CSARGLAGDEQFF. The CDR3 DNA follows: TGCAGCGCCAGGGGACTAGCGGGGGATGAGCAGTTCTTC.

The CDR3 reads CASRREGSYNEQFF. In nucleotides, the CDR3 is TGTGCCAGCCGGAGGGAAGGATCCTACAATGAGCAGTTCTTC. The gene calls are TRBV2 and TRBJ2-1; D might be TRBD2 (6 bases). Germline CDR1 and CDR2: SNHLY and FYNNEI. The CDR3 loop spans 14 amino acids. V was clipped by 8 bases and J by 1 base, with 12 bases between them.

The chain is built from TRBV2 and TRBJ1-6; D is ambiguous. V was clipped by 7 bases and J by 0 bases, with 10 bases between them. The germline CDR1 and CDR2 sequences are SNHLY and FYNNEI. The CDR3 totals 15 residues. CDR3 amino acids: CASIRSLSYNSPLHF. CDR3 bases: TGTGCCAGCATCAGATCTCTCTCCTATAATTCACCCCTCCACTTT.

The V gene is TRBV5-1, the J gene TRBJ2-1, with 8 bases that match TRBD2. The CDR3 loop spans 16 amino acids. The J segment lost 4 bases and the V segment lost 3 bases, leaving 9 bases of the junction unmatched. Looked up from germline, CDR1 is SGHRS and CDR2 is YFSETQ. The CDR3 DNA reads as TGCGCCAGCAGCTCGGAGGCCTCTAGCGGGTACAATGAGCAGTTCTTC. Residues: CASSSEASSGYNEQFF.

This clone showed up just a few times. The J gene is TRBJ1-1, the V gene TRBV5-1, with D hard to call. This CDR3 comprises 13 residues. Looked up from germline, CDR1 is SGHRS and CDR2 is YFSETQ. V was clipped by 0 bases and J by 3 bases, with 6 bases between them. CDR3 nucleotides: TGCGCCAGCAGCTTGGAACGGGACACTGAAGCTTTCTTT. This encodes CASSLERDTEAFF.

The chain has TRBV5-1 and TRBJ1-6; D remains unclear. The CDR3 totals 13 residues. With 0 bases removed from V and 9 bases from J, the gap between germline ends came to 7 bases. Germline-derived CDR1 and CDR2 are SGHRS and YFSETQ. In DNA, the CDR3 is TGCGCCAGCAGCTTGGGAGTGTCTTCACCCCTCCACTTT. It encodes CASSLGVSSPLHF. The whole variable domain, filled in from reference TRBV5-1 and TRBJ1-6, reads KAGVTQTPRYLIKTRGQQVTLSCSPISGHRSVSWYQQTPGQGLQFLFEYFSETQRNKGNFPGRFSGRQFSNSRSEMNVSTLELGDSALYLCASSLGVSSPLHFGNGTRLTVT.

The sample holds a few counts of this clone. A single base is all that separates this from a far larger clone, so a read error is likely. The gene calls are TRBV4-2 and TRBJ1-6; weak D call: TRBD1 (5 bases). Germline V gene lookup returns CDR1 LGHNA and CDR2 YNFKEQ. The length of the CDR3 is 16 residues. V shed 0 bases and J shed 9 bases, with 15 bases lying between them. The CDR3 protein is CASSQDLPQGLSPLHF. For the CDR3, the DNA is TGTGCCAGCAGCCAAGATTTGCCCCAGGGACTTTCACCCCTCCACTTT.

The chain uses TRBV29-1 and TRBJ2-7; possibly TRBD1 for D (6 bases). This CDR3 is 14 amino acids long. Germline V lookup: CDR1 SQVTM, CDR2 ANQGSEA. V lost 4 bases and J lost 0, with 13 bases in between. Here the CDR3 reads CSVVRQASSYEQYF. For the CDR3, the DNA is TGCAGCGTTGTCCGACAGGCGAGCTCCTACGAGCAGTACTTC.

The V call is TRBV5-1, the J call TRBJ1-4, with D maybe TRBD1 (5 bases). Per the germline V gene, CDR1 is SGHRS and CDR2 is YFSETQ. The germline V and J ends were trimmed by 4 bases and 4 bases, with 14 bases remaining between them. The CDR3 is made up of 15 amino acids. This CDR3 is CASSTGGTDNEKLFF. DNA for the CDR3: TGCGCCAGCAGCACCGGGGGGACCGATAATGAAAAACTGTTTTTT.

The chain couples TRBV5-1 to TRBJ2-2, with D perhaps matching TRBD1 (6 bases). CDR1 is SGHRS and CDR2 is YFSETQ in the germline V gene. Trimming removed 4 bases at V and 2 bases at J, with 15 bases between. This CDR3 region has 16 residues. The CDR3 nucleotides are TGCGCCAGCAGCGTACAGGGTGATATCAACACCGGGGAGCTGTTTTTT. It specifies CASSVQGDINTGELFF.

In DNA, the CDR3 is TGTGCCAGCAGTGAACTTTATGGGTCGGGGGAAAAACTGTTTTTT. Encoded protein: CASSELYGSGEKLFF. The chain carries TRBV2 and TRBJ1-4, with no clear D. The germline V and J ends were trimmed by 2 bases and 8 bases, with 15 bases remaining between them. Germline-derived CDR1 and CDR2 are SNHLY and FYNNEI. CDR3 length equals 15 residues.

To note about this clone: One end of the junction fails to match germline, which may point to a read error. V is TRBV5-4 and J is TRBJ2-7, with 7 bases fitting TRBD2. This CDR3 contains 13 residues. Germline assignment: CDR1 SGHNT and CDR2 YYREEE (reference sequence). The CDR3 reads CASSLAGGSRNLF. The DNA for the CDR3 is TGTGCCAGCAGCTTGGCCGGGGGGAGCCGAAACCTCTTC.

This chain joins TRBV29-1 and TRBJ2-7, with D perhaps TRBD1 (8 bases). The CDR3 sequence is 15 residues long. Trimming took 5 bases from V and 1 from J, leaving 18 bases between them. Germline loops: CDR1 SQVTM, CDR2 ANQGSEA. The CDR3 is CSVQTGGVSSYEQYF. CDR3 coding DNA: TGCAGCGTTCAAACAGGGGGGGTTTCGTCCTACGAGCAGTACTTC.